The 16 T cell receptor beta chains given below trace back to one sample, sequenced in a study of T-cell reconstitution after alpha-beta-depleted transplantation in children. TCRbeta library preparation incorporated unique molecular identifiers. Each CDR3 protein gets one entry after TCRdb re-called the PCR reads with MiXCR. In the table there are fewer than 700,000 distinct CDR3 sequences, around 23% of which are singletons. Sequencing was performed on PBMCs, mostly from graft donor cells, taken 360 days after TCRalphabeta/CD19-depleted stem cell transplant. Receptor source: a boy younger than two who had a stem cell transplant for acute myeloid leukemia, so the T cells may come from the graft donor.

The rearrangement links TRBV11-2 to TRBJ2-1, with D maybe TRBD2 (6 bases). Germline V CDR1 and CDR2: SGHAT, FQNNGV. Trimming removed 0 bases from V and 10 bases from J, with 10 bases in between. The CDR3 is made up of 13 amino acids. The CDR3 bases are TGTGCCAGCAGCTTAGAAGGAAGCGGGGAGCAGTTCTTC. Protein product: CASSLEGSGEQFF.

This clonotype was picked up many times. The rearrangement uses TRBV20-1 and TRBJ1-6, with TRBD1 matching over 9 bases. V trimming: 4 bases; J trimming: 7 bases; junction bases outside the gene matches: 2. Looked up from germline, CDR1 is DFQATT and CDR2 is SNEGSKA (reference sequence). The CDR3 runs to 13 residues. The DNA of the CDR3 is TGCAGTGCTATGGACAGGGGAAATTCACCCCTCCACTTT. Its translation: CSAMDRGNSPLHF.

The chain combines TRBV5-1 with TRBJ1-1; D is perhaps TRBD1 (6 bases). Germline V gene lookup returns CDR1 SGHRS and CDR2 YFSETQ. CDR3 size: 13 residues. Deletions cut 3 bases from V and 7 bases from J, with 13 bases between. The CDR3 sequence is CASSWGARDEAFF. For the CDR3, the DNA is TGCGCCAGCAGCTGGGGGGCCCGGGATGAAGCTTTCTTT.

This clonotype was observed at least ten times. V gene TRBV28 combines with J gene TRBJ2-5, with 7 bases matching TRBD2. This CDR3 has 16 amino acids. J gave up 4 bases and V 4 bases, and 12 bases lay outside the gene matches. Germline CDR1 MDHEN, CDR2 SYDVKM. Here the CDR3 reads CASSSPTSRGRETQYF. CDR3 bases: TGTGCCAGCAGTTCTCCGACTAGCCGGGGGAGAGAGACCCAGTACTTC.

The gene calls are TRBV6-6 and TRBJ2-2; the D is unclear. Germline CDR1 and CDR2: MNHNY and SVGAGI (reference sequence). V shed 7 bases and J shed 6 bases, with 6 bases lying between them. This CDR3 region has 11 residues. In DNA form, the CDR3 reads TGTGCCAGCAAGGCAGCCGGGGAGCTGTTTTTT. Its translation: CASKAAGELFF.

The chain combines TRBV15 with TRBJ1-3; possible D gene TRBD1, 5 bases. Per germline, CDR1 LNHNV and CDR2 YYDKDF (reference sequence). CDR3 length: 15 residues. V was shortened by 5 bases and J by 1 base, with 12 bases between the two germline ends. The CDR3 DNA is TGTGCCACCAGCGACCGGGACGGTTCTGGAAACACCATATATTTT. Its translation: CATSDRDGSGNTIYF.

This clonotype has a count of ten or more. V usage is TRBV5-1 and J usage is TRBJ1-6; the D gene is possibly TRBD1 (6 bases). Trimming cost V 0 bases and J 12 bases, with 19 bases left between them. Germline CDR1 reads SGHRS; CDR2 reads YFSETQ. CDR3 length: 16 residues. The CDR3 DNA follows: TGCGCCAGCAGCTTGGCATCGCGGGACACCCATCGACCCCTCCACTTT. Encoded protein: CASSLASRDTHRPLHF.

This clonotype was seen more than once but under ten times. J is TRBJ2-2 and V is TRBV15; 8 nucleotides line up with TRBD2. Germline V gene lookup returns CDR1 LNHNV and CDR2 YYDKDF (reference sequence). The CDR3 runs to 16 residues. V shed 3 bases and J 0 bases; nucleotides not matched to a gene: 3. CDR3 sequence (DNA): TGTGCCACCAGCAGTTATAGCGGGGCGAACACCGGGGAGCTGTTTTTT. It specifies CATSSYSGANTGELFF.

The V call is TRBV12-3 or TRBV12-4, the J call TRBJ1-1, with D uncertain. Trimming took 3 bases from V and 11 from J, leaving 19 bases between them. This CDR3 region has 14 residues. DNA for the CDR3: TGTGCCAGCAGTTTGGGGATACCAGGAGAGATCGCTTTCTTT. Residues: CASSLGIPGEIAFF.

This clonotype was detected many times. The V and J genes are TRBV7-2 and TRBJ1-4; D remains ambiguous. Trimming removed 6 bases at V and 4 bases at J, with 12 bases between. Germline CDR1 reads SGHTA; CDR2 reads FQGNSA. This CDR3 is built from 14 residues. The CDR3 reads CASRARVNNEKLFF. The CDR3 nucleotides read TGTGCCAGCAGGGCCCGCGTAAATAATGAAAAACTGTTTTTT.

The genes are TRBV7-2 and TRBJ2-1; D is unclear. This CDR3 contains 15 residues. Germline CDR1 reads SGHTA; CDR2 reads FQGNSA. V was clipped by 1 base and J by 8 bases, with 15 bases between them. In nucleotides, the CDR3 is TGTGCCAGCAGCTTAGTCTGGACGCCGGGTTATGAGCAGTTCTTC. This sequence encodes CASSLVWTPGYEQFF.

The chain links TRBV5-5 to TRBJ2-5, with TRBD1 identical over 9 bases. Germline V gene lookup returns CDR1 SGHKS and CDR2 YYEKEE (reference sequence). The CDR3 is 15 residues long. Trimming removed 1 base from V and 4 bases from J; junction bases left unmatched: 5. DNA for the CDR3: TGTGCCAGCAGCTTGCGTGGGACAGGGTCAGAGACCCAGTACTTC. The encoded protein is CASSLRGTGSETQYF.

About this clonotype: It may be a read error: a sequence one base away is much more abundant. The genes are TRBV7-9 and TRBJ2-3; D not certain. V shed 3 bases and J shed 2 bases, with 12 bases lying between them. Germline V lookup: CDR1 SEHNR, CDR2 FQNEAQ (reference sequence). This CDR3 has 15 residues. As DNA, the CDR3 is TGTGCCAGCAGCTTTGGAAGTCTTTACACAGATACGCAGTATTTT. Translating it yields CASSFGSLYTDTQYF.

This clonotype showed up many times. This rearrangement joins TRBV5-1 to TRBJ2-1, with no clear D. From germline, CDR1 is SGHRS and CDR2 YFSETQ. The CDR3 loop spans 14 amino acids. V dropped 4 bases and J dropped 8 bases, with 16 bases sitting between them. CDR3 sequence (DNA): TGCGCCAGCAGCCCCCGTCGGGTGTACGATGAGCAGTTCTTC. It specifies CASSPRRVYDEQFF.

This clonotype was found many times. This chain connects TRBV7-2 to TRBJ2-3; D tentatively reads TRBD1 or TRBD2 (5 bases each). CDR1 and CDR2 (germline): SGHTA, FQGNSA. This CDR3 spans 17 amino acids. Trimming removed 6 bases from V and 4 bases from J, with 23 bases in between. CDR3 sequence (DNA): TGTGCCAGCAGTTTCCGTGGGACGGGTGGCCTCGCAGATACGCAGTATTTT. Protein sequence: CASSFRGTGGLADTQYF.

The rearrangement uses TRBV15 and TRBJ2-4; D not resolved. V lost 1 base, J lost 1 base, and 14 bases lay in between. The V gene's germline CDR1 is LNHNV and CDR2 YYDKDF (reference sequence). The CDR3 consists of 17 residues. The CDR3 nucleotides read TGTGCCACCAGCAGAGGTTCGGAACTAAGGGCCAAAAACATTCAGTACTTC. Residues: CATSRGSELRAKNIQYF. Together with reference TRBV15 and TRBJ2-4, the CDR3 gives the full variable domain: DAMVIQNPRYQVTQFGKPVTLSCSQTLNHNVMYWYQQKSSQAPKLLFHYYDKDFNNEADTPDNFQSRRPNTSFCFLDIRSPGLGDTAMYLCATSRGSELRAKNIQYFGAGTRLSVL.